The T cell receptor beta chain described here comes from a study of blood T cell repertoires in COVID-19. Turning to the study itself: Acute and convalescent COVID-19 samples came from the United States, Italy and Spain. PBMCs, B-cell-depleted T cells, or T cells were the source of the cDNA or gDNA that made up the material.

Under the authors' procedure: Estimation of nucleated cell counts was performed using reference gene primer amplification. TCRdb's copy holds only in-frame clones and misses some; the assay was immunoSEQ multiplex PCR. V, J and clone size were drawn from that table, and D and trimming were deduced from the DNA. The table shows over 90,000 clones, with about nine tenths occurring only once. It was during active infection that Seattle patients were enrolled and then longitudinally followed. This clone was detected only once. The sample was peripheral blood. This clonotype was sampled from a woman between 45 and 65 years old with COVID-19, enrolled during active disease.

CDR3 residues: CASSLPQDTQYF. The CDR3 bases are TGTGCCAGCAGCTTGCCCCAAGATACGCAGTATTTT. The J gene is TRBJ2-3, the V gene TRBV5-6; no clear D gene. CDR3 length equals 12 residues. Germline V gives CDR1 SGHDT, CDR2 YYEEEE. V lost 1 base to trimming and J lost 5 bases, with 5 bases between them. Full variable domain (remainder filled in from reference TRBV5-6 and TRBJ2-3): DAGVTQSPTHLIKTRGQQVTLRCSPKSGHDTVSWYQQALGQGPQFIFQYYEEEERQRGNFPDRFSGHQFPNYSSELNVNALLLGDSALYLCASSLPQDTQYFGPGTRLTVL.